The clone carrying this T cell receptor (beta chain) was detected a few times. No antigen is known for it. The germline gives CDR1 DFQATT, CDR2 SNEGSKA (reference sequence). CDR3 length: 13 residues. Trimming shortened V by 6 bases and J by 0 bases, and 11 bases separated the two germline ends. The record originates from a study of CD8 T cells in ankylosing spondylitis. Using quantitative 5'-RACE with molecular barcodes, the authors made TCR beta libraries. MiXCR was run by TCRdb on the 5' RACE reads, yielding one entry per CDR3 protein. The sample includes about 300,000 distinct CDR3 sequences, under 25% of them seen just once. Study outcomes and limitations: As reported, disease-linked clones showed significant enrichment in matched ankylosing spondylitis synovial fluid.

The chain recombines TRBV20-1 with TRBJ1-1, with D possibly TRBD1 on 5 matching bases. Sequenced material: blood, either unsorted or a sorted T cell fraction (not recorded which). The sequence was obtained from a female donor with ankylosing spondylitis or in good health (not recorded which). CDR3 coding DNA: TGCAGTGCCGGGGGGAGCATGAACACTGAAGCTTTCTTT. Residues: CSAGGSMNTEAFF.